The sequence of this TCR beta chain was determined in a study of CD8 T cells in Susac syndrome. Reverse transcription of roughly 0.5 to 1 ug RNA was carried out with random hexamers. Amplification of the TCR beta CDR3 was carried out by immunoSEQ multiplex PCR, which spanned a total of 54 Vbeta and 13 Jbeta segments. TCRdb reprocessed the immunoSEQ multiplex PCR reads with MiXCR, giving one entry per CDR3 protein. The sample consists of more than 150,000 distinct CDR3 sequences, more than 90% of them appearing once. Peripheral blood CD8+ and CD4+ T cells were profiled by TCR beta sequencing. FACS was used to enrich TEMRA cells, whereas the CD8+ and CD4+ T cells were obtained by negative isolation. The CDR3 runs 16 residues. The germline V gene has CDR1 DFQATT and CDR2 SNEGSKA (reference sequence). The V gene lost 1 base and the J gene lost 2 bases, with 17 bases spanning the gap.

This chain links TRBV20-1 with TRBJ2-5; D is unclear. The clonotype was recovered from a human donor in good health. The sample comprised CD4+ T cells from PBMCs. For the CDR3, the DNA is TGCAGTGCTAGAGGATCTCACTGGACGGTACAAGAGACCCAGTACTTC. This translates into CSARGSHWTVQETQYF.